These 8 T cell receptor beta chains originate from one sample sequenced in a study of shared clonotypes between healthy human individuals. Generated by immunoSEQ multiplex PCR, the TCRdb table keeps only in-frame clones and is missing some. The repertoire holds around 120,000 clones, with about 70% as singletons. The sample was memory CD8+ T cells sorted from blood. Subset reported: CD45RO+ cells pooled with CCR7-negative TemRA cells. The origin of the receptors is a woman in her twenties or thirties in good health.

The sample holds a few counts of this clone. The CDR3 DNA follows: TGTGCCAGCAGTGACTCGGGAGACCGCTACAATGAGCAGTTCTTC. The encoded protein is CASSDSGDRYNEQFF. The V gene is TRBV25-1, the J gene TRBJ2-1; possibly TRBD2 for D (6 bases). The germline CDR1 and CDR2 sequences are MGHDK and SYGVNS. Trimming removed 3 bases from V and 3 bases from J, with 12 bases in between. This CDR3 is 15 amino acids long.

The chain is built from TRBV28 and TRBJ2-1; the D is unclear. Trimming left V 8 bases short and J 0 bases short, with 11 bases between. This CDR3 comprises 14 residues. CDR1 is MDHEN and CDR2 is SYDVKM in the germline V gene. This chain's CDR3 is CASLSASSYNEQFF. The DNA of the CDR3 is TGTGCCAGCCTGAGCGCCAGCTCCTACAATGAGCAGTTCTTC.

V usage is TRBV5-1 and J usage is TRBJ2-7, with D possibly matching TRBD2 (6 bases). V lost 4 bases and J lost 6, with 17 bases in between. Germline lookup yields CDR1 SGHRS and CDR2 YFSETQ. The CDR3 extends over 14 amino acids. In nucleotides, the CDR3 is TGCGCCAGCAGCCAGAGCGGTGGGGGGAGCGAGCAGTACTTC. The encoded protein is CASSQSGGGSEQYF.

The V gene is TRBV18, the J gene TRBJ2-1, with 10 bases aligning to TRBD2. Germline V CDR1 and CDR2: KGHSH, LQKENI. V was pared by 3 bases and J by 9 bases, with 5 bases of the junction left unmatched. This CDR3 is built from 14 residues. CDR3: CASSPASGSSEQFF. CDR3 DNA: TGTGCCAGCTCACCGGCTAGCGGGAGTAGTGAGCAGTTCTTC.

This clone has at least ten counts. The chain joins TRBV11-2 to TRBJ1-1; tentatively, D is TRBD1 (5 bases). Germline assignment: CDR1 SGHAT and CDR2 FQNNGV. The CDR3 loop spans 14 amino acids. Trimming cost V 5 bases and J 6 bases, with 16 bases left between them. CDR3 region: CASSETGTFPEAFF. CDR3 nucleotide sequence: TGTGCCAGCAGCGAAACCGGGACGTTTCCTGAAGCTTTCTTT.

This rearrangement joins TRBV28 to TRBJ1-2; possibly TRBD1 for D (6 bases). Germline V lookup: CDR1 MDHEN, CDR2 SYDVKM. V dropped 5 bases and J dropped 1 base, with 14 bases sitting between them. There are 15 residues in the CDR3. The CDR3 here is CASSPSDRYNYGYTF. In DNA form, the CDR3 reads TGTGCCAGCAGTCCCTCGGACAGATATAACTATGGCTACACCTTC.

The CDR3 region is CASSLGDTPGRTYEQYF. CDR3 nucleotides: TGTGCCAGCAGCTTAGGGGACACCCCCGGGCGAACTTACGAGCAGTACTTC. V is TRBV13 and J is TRBJ2-7, with D tentatively TRBD1 (5 bases). Germline V gene data show CDR1 as PRHDT and CDR2 as FYEKMQ (reference sequence). The V gene lost 0 bases and the J gene lost 4 bases, with 19 bases spanning the gap. There are 17 residues in the CDR3.

The rearrangement uses TRBV4-1 and TRBJ2-4; D might be TRBD1 (6 bases). The CDR3 has 14 amino acids. Germline CDR1 MGHRA, CDR2 YSYEKL. The V gene lost 7 bases and the J gene lost 1 base, with 11 bases spanning the gap. CDR3 sequence: CASTTTGAKNIQYF. CDR3 DNA sequence: TGCGCCAGCACCACAACAGGGGCCAAAAACATTCAGTACTTC.